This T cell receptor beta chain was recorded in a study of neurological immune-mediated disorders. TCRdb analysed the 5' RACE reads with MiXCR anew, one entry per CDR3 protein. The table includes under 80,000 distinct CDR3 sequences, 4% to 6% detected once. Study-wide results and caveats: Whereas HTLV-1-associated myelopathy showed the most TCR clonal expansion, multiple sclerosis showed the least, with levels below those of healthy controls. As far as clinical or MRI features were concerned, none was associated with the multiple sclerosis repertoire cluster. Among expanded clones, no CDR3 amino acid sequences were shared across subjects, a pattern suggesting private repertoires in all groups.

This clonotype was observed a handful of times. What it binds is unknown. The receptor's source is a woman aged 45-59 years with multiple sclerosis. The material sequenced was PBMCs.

CDR3 nucleotide sequence: TGCGCCAGCAGCCATGACAGGAACACTGAAGCTTTCTTT. As protein: CASSHDRNTEAFF. The chain carries TRBV5-1 and TRBJ1-1; weak D call: TRBD1 (5 bases). This CDR3 comprises 13 residues. V was clipped by 4 bases and J by 1 base, with 8 bases between them. Per germline, CDR1 SGHRS and CDR2 YFSETQ.